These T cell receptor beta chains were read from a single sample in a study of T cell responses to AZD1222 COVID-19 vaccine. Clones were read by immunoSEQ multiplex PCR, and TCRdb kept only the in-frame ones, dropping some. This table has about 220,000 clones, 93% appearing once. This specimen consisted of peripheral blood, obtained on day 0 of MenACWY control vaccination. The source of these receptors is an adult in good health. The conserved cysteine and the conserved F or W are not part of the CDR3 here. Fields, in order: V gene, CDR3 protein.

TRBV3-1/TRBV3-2,ASSQGGRQYGYT
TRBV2,ASSDRAGRRNSPLH
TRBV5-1,ASSGGTQTDEQY
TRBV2,ASSEAGFRDLQRIQY
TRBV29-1,SVDWGPNEQF
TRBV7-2,ASSLGRGGLSYNEQF
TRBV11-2,ASHPRERGTQY
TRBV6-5,ASKFSGGYEQY
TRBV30,AWSRLAGEQF
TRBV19,ASSTRGAGAF
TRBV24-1,ATSDLDTGELF
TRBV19,ATRDSLYGYT
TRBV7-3,ASSLGPPGQNYEQY
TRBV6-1,ASSERDRGFGNTIY
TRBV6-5,ASKATTGNIEQF
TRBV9,ASSVVGSGGYEQF
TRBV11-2,ASSLAGARDFEQF
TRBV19,ASSSPLGRPGPQH
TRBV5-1,ASSLPRGGSSYNEQF
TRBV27,ASSLSGLTYEQY
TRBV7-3,ASSYGGNTEAF
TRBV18,ASVSGLGRNSPLH
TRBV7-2,ASSYQTSWTGELF
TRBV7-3,ASSPGGRDIIDGELF
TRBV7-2,ASSLHREKAEAF
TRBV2,ASSLGPEAF
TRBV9,ASSARTEPMNTEAF
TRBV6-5,ASRGTLDEAF
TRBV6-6,ASSYSAVNTEAF
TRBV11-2,ASSLERWTEAF
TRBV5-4,ASIDAGGNEQF
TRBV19,ACERAGGMDEQF
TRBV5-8,ASSSGRTYGNQPQH
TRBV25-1,ASSETMVYTEAF
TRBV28,ASSFGGGFVH
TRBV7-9,ASSLDRNSGANVLT
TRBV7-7,ASSPDRGSTQY
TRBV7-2,ADSRQGVSTDTQY
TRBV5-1,ASSLQDNTEAF
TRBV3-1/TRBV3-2,ASSQGVRYT
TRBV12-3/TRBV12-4,ASSRGRPTEAF
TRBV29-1,SVDTGNQPQH
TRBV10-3,AISGRSLPYEQY
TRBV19,ASSWDAAGSPLH
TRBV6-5,ARGTDTNTEAF
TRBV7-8,ASSFPGRRDSPLH
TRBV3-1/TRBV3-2,ASNIGDTEAF
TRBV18,ASSSPDRDNTEAF
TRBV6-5,ASIFRSSGNTIY
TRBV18,ASSISPQLYGYT
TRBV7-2,ASSLALAGGGNEQF
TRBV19,ASSFQWNTEAF
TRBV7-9,ASSPGGGSYNEQF
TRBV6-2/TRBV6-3,ASSYRGAGTEAF
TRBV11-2,ASSSSGPGADTQY